This TCR beta chain is from a study of molecular identifiers for immune sequencing clone quantification. The CDR3 consists of 13 residues. Germline-derived CDR1 and CDR2 are MGHRA and YSYEKL. TCRdb independently ran MiXCR on the PCR reads; one entry per CDR3 protein. Among more than 450,000 distinct CDR3 sequences, over 20% were seen once, and the ten largest hold 0.65% to 0.95%. To note about this clonotype: One end of the junction varies from germline; a read error may be responsible.

Sequences were obtained from naive CD8+ T cells from blood, with Jurkat cell RNA spiked in. Subset noted: FACS-sorted CD8+CD4-CCR7+CD45RA+ naive T cells. This sequence was found in a human donor in good health. Some libraries in this study had Jurkat cell RNA spiked in. The V call is TRBV4-1, the J call TRBJ1-1; tentatively, D is TRBD1 (5 bases). The CDR3 sequence is CASSPGGSTEALF. In DNA, the CDR3 is TGCGCCAGCAGCCCCGGGGGAAGCACTGAAGCTCTCTTT.